Listed below are T cell receptor beta chains from one sample, sequenced in a study of blood T cell repertoires in COVID-19. Sequencing used immunoSEQ multiplex PCR; TCRdb keeps in-frame clones, though not all of them. The profile shows some 200,000 clones, around 80% of them singletons. The sequenced material came from peripheral blood. The source of these receptors is a woman in her seventies with acute or convalescent COVID-19. Each CDR3 is given with its conserved first and last residue. The order of the fields is D gene, clone size, V gene, CDR3 length, J gene, CDR3 protein, CDR3 DNA. A D gene is named only where the DNA matches it firmly. A clone size is listed for some rows: how often the clone was seen (once, few, many), or a class if it is expanded.

>TRBD2|.|TRBV5-4|14|TRBJ2-1
CASSSRRGGDEQFF
TGTGCCAGCAGCTCCCGGCGGGGGGGGGATGAGCAGTTCTTC
>TRBD1|.|TRBV18|14|TRBJ2-7
CASSPSDRGYEQYF
TGTGCCAGCTCACCTTCGGACAGGGGGTACGAGCAGTACTTC
>.|.|TRBV6-5|15|TRBJ2-5
CASSYSFVSRETQYF
TGTGCCAGCAGTTACTCATTTGTTTCGAGAGAGACCCAGTACTTC
>TRBD2|.|TRBV30|18|TRBJ2-7
CAWASKGPSGRPLYEQYF
TGTGCCTGGGCTTCTAAAGGGCCTAGCGGGAGACCTCTCTACGAGCAGTACTTC
>TRBD2|once|TRBV7-6|16|TRBJ2-2
CASSPSGSTLFGELFF
TGTGCCAGCAGCCCGAGCGGGAGTACGTTGTTCGGGGAGCTGTTTTTT
>.|.|TRBV2|14|TRBJ2-6
CASRIDSGANVLTF
TGTGCCAGCAGAATAGACTCTGGGGCCAACGTCCTGACTTTC
>.|.|TRBV7-2|12|TRBJ2-3
CASSSDYYTQYF
TGTGCCAGCAGCTCTGACTACTATACGCAGTATTTT
>.|.|TRBV2|14|TRBJ1-5
CASRGGTLNQPQHF
TGTGCCAGCAGGGGGGGGACACTCAATCAGCCCCAGCATTTT
>.|.|TRBV28|15|TRBJ1-6
CASSFGGAWSSPLHF
TGTGCCAGCAGTTTCGGCGGGGCATGGAGTTCACCCCTCCACTTT
>TRBD2|.|TRBV9|15|TRBJ2-3
CASSEAGGPTDTQYF
TGTGCCAGCAGCGAAGCGGGAGGGCCGACAGATACGCAGTATTTT
>.|.|TRBV7-2|15|TRBJ2-7
CASSTEGTAGWEQYF
TGTGCCAGCAGCACAGAGGGGACGGCGGGGTGGGAGCAGTACTTC
>TRBD1|large|TRBV7-9|19|TRBJ1-6
CASSSPGTVGASYNSPLHF
TGTGCCAGCAGCTCGCCGGGGACAGTAGGTGCATCCTATAATTCACCCCTCCACTTT
>.|.|TRBV10-3|11|TRBJ2-5
CATMGREAQYF
TGTGCCACCATGGGGCGAGAGGCCCAGTACTTC
>.|.|TRBV24-1|15|TRBJ2-2
CATSDARGPPGELFF
TGTGCCACCAGTGACGCCAGGGGACCCCCCGGGGAGCTGTTTTTT
>.|.|TRBV12-3/TRBV12-4|13|TRBJ2-5
CASSLTAQETQYF
TGTGCCAGCAGTTTAACAGCCCAAGAGACCCAGTACTTC
>.|.|TRBV6-6|16|TRBJ1-5
CASSYSRQGSNQPQHF
TGTGCCAGCAGTTACTCGAGGCAGGGTAGCAATCAGCCCCAGCATTTT
>.|.|TRBV19|14|TRBJ2-5
CASSPRQIQETQYF
TGTGCCAGTAGTCCACGACAGATCCAAGAGACCCAGTACTTC
>.|.|TRBV4-2|15|TRBJ2-1
CASSQAGYSYNEQFF
TGTGCCAGCAGCCAAGCCGGGTACTCCTACAATGAGCAGTTCTTC
>TRBD1|.|TRBV2|15|TRBJ2-2
CASSEVGQGAGELFF
TGTGCCAGCAGTGAGGTGGGACAGGGGGCCGGGGAGCTGTTTTTT
>TRBD1|few|TRBV27|15|TRBJ1-5
CASSPRDRPLEPQHF
TGTGCCAGCAGTCCCCGGGACAGGCCGTTGGAGCCCCAGCATTTT
>TRBD1|.|TRBV6-5|13|TRBJ1-2
CASGTANNYGYTF
TGTGCCAGCGGGACAGCGAATAACTATGGCTACACCTTC
>.|.|TRBV27|18|TRBJ1-2
CASRPGWGVAIDSEGYTF
TGTGCCAGCAGACCGGGATGGGGGGTTGCAATTGATTCGGAGGGCTACACCTTC
>.|.|TRBV2|11|TRBJ2-7
CASREGYEQYF
TGTGCCAGCAGAGAGGGCTACGAGCAGTACTTC
>.|.|TRBV7-3|14|TRBJ2-3
CASSPTRTTDTQYF
TGTGCCAGCAGCCCGACTAGGACCACAGATACGCAGTATTTT
>.|.|TRBV2|13|TRBJ2-5
CASTLLPGETQYF
TGTGCCAGCACCCTCCTTCCCGGGGAGACCCAGTACTTC
>.|.|TRBV3-1/TRBV3-2|16|TRBJ2-2
CASSQVGGTNTGELFF
TGTGCCAGCAGCCAAGTAGGGGGAACGAACACCGGGGAGCTGTTTTTT
>TRBD1|.|TRBV11-2|14|TRBJ1-1
CASSYARGKTEAFF
TGTGCCAGCAGCTACGCCAGGGGGAAGACTGAAGCTTTCTTT
>TRBD1|few|TRBV7-3|15|TRBJ2-1
CASSSQGWSTIEQFF
TGTGCCAGCAGCTCACAGGGGTGGTCCACGATCGAGCAGTTCTTC
>.|.|TRBV28|12|TRBJ1-2
CASGQGGTGYTF
TGTGCCAGCGGCCAGGGTGGTACAGGCTACACCTTC
>.|.|TRBV18|15|TRBJ2-2
CASSPWTANTGELFF
TGTGCCAGCTCACCCTGGACAGCGAACACCGGGGAGCTGTTTTTT
>TRBD1|few|TRBV10-3|14|TRBJ1-5
CATEGDRGGQPQHF
TGTGCCACCGAAGGGGACAGGGGAGGTCAGCCCCAGCATTTT
>TRBD2|.|TRBV3-1/TRBV3-2|16|TRBJ2-3
CASSQGPSGGTDTQYF
TGTGCCAGCAGCCAAGGCCCTAGCGGGGGCACAGATACGCAGTATTTT
>.|.|TRBV7-2|17|TRBJ1-4
CASSLAAARQGRGELFF
TGTGCCAGCAGCTTAGCGGCAGCAAGGCAGGGTAGAGGAGAACTGTTTTTT
>.|once|TRBV2|14|TRBJ2-7
CASSPRATPYEQYF
TGTGCCAGCAGCCCCAGGGCCACCCCCTACGAGCAGTACTTC
>.|.|TRBV18|12|TRBJ2-5
CASSPLSETQYF
TGTGCCAGCTCACCACTCTCAGAGACCCAGTACTTC